This TCR beta chain was obtained from a study of blood T cell repertoires in COVID-19. Study-level background: Italy, Spain and the United States were the sources of the convalescent and acute COVID-19 samples. T cells, B-cell-depleted T cells, or PBMCs provided the cDNA or gDNA that served as material.

As handled by the study authors: Estimation of nucleated cell counts relied on the amplification of reference gene primers. Method: immunoSEQ multiplex PCR; TCRdb's copy keeps in-frame clones and lacks some. The V and J calls and clone size come from that table; D and trimming were worked out from the DNA. The repertoire holds some 80,000 clones, with about 83% as singletons. The receptor was derived from a woman older than 75 with active or convalescent COVID-19. The sample consisted of peripheral blood.

The chain's CDR3 is CASSNQGQGMTEAFF. The DNA for the CDR3 is TGTGCCAGCAGCAACCAAGGACAGGGTATGACTGAAGCTTTCTTT. The J gene is TRBJ1-1, the V gene TRBV7-2; the match to TRBD1 covers 8 bases. The CDR3 has 15 amino acids. CDR1 and CDR2 (germline): SGHTA, FQGNSA. The trim removed 5 bases at V and 5 bases at J, leaving 10 bases unmatched.